The next 19 T cell receptor beta chains were all read from a single sample in a study of Graves' ophthalmopathy and Graves' hyperthyroidism. CDR3 regions of TCR beta were amplified from RNA transcripts. In the first round, RT-PCR was carried out with HTBI primers, and a multiplex PCR formed the second round. TCRdb reprocessed the multiplex PCR reads with MiXCR, giving one entry per CDR3 protein. This sample has approximately 480,000 distinct CDR3 sequences, with 13% to 15% found just once. The sequencing input was blood. The source is a woman in her 30s with Graves' ophthalmopathy.

This clonotype was seen repeatedly, ten times or more. V gene TRBV12-3 or TRBV12-4 combines with J gene TRBJ2-7; D uncertain. V gave up 6 bases and J gave up 1 base, with 13 bases separating them. The CDR3 extends over 14 amino acids. CDR3 nucleotides: TGTGCCAGCAGCATTCGAGTTGAGTCCTACGAGCAGTACTTC. Encoded protein: CASSIRVESYEQYF.

The genes are TRBV4-1 and TRBJ2-7, with 10 bases identical to TRBD1. Trimming took 4 bases from V and 6 from J; bases not matched to a gene: 9. From germline, CDR1 is MGHRA and CDR2 YSYEKL. The CDR3 is 15 residues long. The CDR3 reads CASSRPGQGKREQYF. CDR3 coding DNA: TGCGCCAGCAGCCGACCGGGACAGGGGAAACGCGAGCAGTACTTC.

The V call is TRBV6-1, the J call TRBJ1-1; the D gene is possibly TRBD1 (5 bases). V was pared by 5 bases and J by 7 bases, with 14 bases between. The CDR3 has 13 amino acids. CDR1 and CDR2 from the germline V gene are MNHNS and SASEGT. The CDR3 nucleotides are TGTGCCAGCAGTCCCCACCAGGGCGGTGAAGCTTTCTTT. Translating it yields CASSPHQGGEAFF.

At least ten counts were recorded for this clonotype. The genes are TRBV29-1 and TRBJ1-3; the D is unclear. Per the germline V gene, CDR1 is SQVTM and CDR2 is ANQGSEA. The CDR3 totals 11 residues. Trimming removed 2 bases at V and 1 base at J, with 0 bases between. CDR3 sequence reads: CSVESGNTIYF. The CDR3 nucleotides are TGCAGCGTTGAATCTGGAAACACCATATATTTT.

This clonotype was counted many times. The gene calls are TRBV9 and TRBJ1-2; D possibly corresponds to TRBD1 (5 bases). Per germline, CDR1 SGDLS and CDR2 YYNGEE. The length of the CDR3 is 14 residues. The V end lost 0 bases, the J end lost 3 bases, and 9 bases lay between the germline ends. The CDR3 reads CASSVEGRDYGYTF. CDR3 DNA sequence: TGTGCCAGCAGCGTAGAGGGGCGCGACTATGGCTACACCTTC. Full variable domain (remainder filled in from reference TRBV9 and TRBJ1-2): DSGVTQTPKHLITATGQRVTLRCSPRSGDLSVYWYQQSLDQGLQFLIQYYNGEERAKGNILERFSAQQFPDLHSELNLSSLELGDSALYFCASSVEGRDYGYTFGSGTRLTVV.

This clonotype was seen many times. The gene calls are TRBV20-1 and TRBJ2-7; 7 nucleotides align to TRBD1. This CDR3 is built from 12 residues. CDR1 and CDR2 from the germline V gene are DFQATT and SNEGSKA (reference sequence). The trim removed 5 bases at V and 2 bases at J, leaving 3 bases unmatched. CDR3 in DNA: TGCAGTGCTGCCGACAGGGCCTACGAGCAGTACTTC. Protein: CSAADRAYEQYF.

The sample holds many counts of this clonotype. This chain uses TRBV10-3 with TRBJ2-5; D is unclear. V was cut by 1 base and J by 4 bases, with 4 bases left in between. CDR3 length equals 12 residues. Germline CDR1 reads ENHRY; CDR2 reads SYGVKD. The CDR3 DNA is TGTGCCATCAGTGAGTGGGCAGAGACCCAGTACTTC. It encodes CAISEWAETQYF.

This clonotype was observed many times. The chain is built from TRBV7-2 and TRBJ2-7; 7 bases fit TRBD2. This CDR3 spans 15 amino acids. The germline V gene encodes CDR1 SGHTA and CDR2 FQGNSA. V was clipped by 5 bases and J by 4 bases; unmatched bases: 11. In nucleotides, the CDR3 is TGTGCCAGCAGCGCACTGTCCCCGGGGGGTTACGAGCAGTACTTC. The encoded protein is CASSALSPGGYEQYF. Combining the CDR3 with reference TRBV7-2 and TRBJ2-7 gives the whole variable domain GAGVSQSPSNKVTEKGKDVELRCDPISGHTALYWYRQSLGQGLEFLIYFQGNSAPDKSGLPSDRFSAERTGGSVSTLTIQRTQQEDSAVYLCASSALSPGGYEQYFGPGTRLTVT.

This clonotype was counted a few times. This chain joins TRBV13 and TRBJ2-2, with 12 bases that match TRBD2. CDR1 is PRHDT, CDR2 FYEKMQ, per germline (reference sequence). The CDR3 has 15 residues. V was clipped by 6 bases and J by 3 bases; unmatched bases: 2. The CDR3 here is CASRRLAGDTGELFF. CDR3 nucleotide sequence: TGTGCCAGCAGGCGACTAGCGGGGGACACCGGGGAGCTGTTTTTT.

On this clonotype itself: A junction boundary mismatches the germline segment, possibly from a read error. The V gene is TRBV10-1, the J gene TRBJ1-1, with 7 bases identical to TRBD1. The CDR3 covers 14 residues. The V gene's germline CDR1 is WNHNN and CDR2 SYGVQD (reference sequence). CDR3 coding DNA: TGCGCCAGCAGACCGGGACAGAAGTACACTGATGCTTTCTTT. Its translation: CASRPGQKYTDAFF.

Remarks on this clonotype: A much more abundant neighbour one base away suggests this may be a read error. This is likely a read error, given that the CDR3 carries no conserved phenylalanine or tryptophan at its end. The V gene is TRBV13, the J gene TRBJ2-7; D is uncertain. There are 14 residues in the CDR3. Trimming pared 2 bases from V and 5 bases from J, leaving 13 bases between. Germline V gene data show CDR1 as PRHDT and CDR2 as FYEKMQ (reference sequence). CDR3 protein: CASSLRRAENEQYL. For the CDR3, the DNA is TGTGCCAGCAGCTTAAGAAGGGCCGAAAACGAGCAGTACTTA.

This clonotype was found many times. This chain links TRBV10-3 with TRBJ2-7; D remains unclear. Germline V lookup: CDR1 ENHRY, CDR2 SYGVKD. V was cut by 5 bases and J by 3 bases, with 17 bases left in between. This CDR3 has 15 residues. This chain's CDR3 is CAISSTTRFNYEQYF. The CDR3 DNA sequence: TGTGCCATCAGTAGCACCACGCGTTTCAACTACGAGCAGTACTTC.

The sample holds many counts of this clonotype. The chain recombines TRBV6-5 with TRBJ1-5; D gene unclear. Trimming left V 6 bases short and J 3 bases short, with 12 bases between. The CDR3 runs to 14 residues. The germline gives CDR1 MNHEY, CDR2 SVGAGI. The CDR3 is CASSPRWANQPQHF. The DNA for the CDR3 is TGTGCCAGCAGCCCACGCTGGGCCAATCAGCCCCAGCATTTT.

This clonotype was seen more than once but under ten times. The chain has TRBV29-1 and TRBJ2-3, with 9 bases identical to TRBD2. With 6 bases clipped from V and 8 bases from J, the junction kept 12 bases outside the gene matches. There are 14 residues in the CDR3. In germline, CDR1 is SQVTM, CDR2 ANQGSEA. This chain's CDR3 is CSVEISGREVTQYF. Written as DNA, the CDR3 is TGCAGCGTGGAGATTAGCGGGAGAGAAGTTACGCAGTATTTT.

Regarding this clonotype: The CDR3 does not close with the conserved phenylalanine or tryptophan, likely indicating a read error. V gene TRBV28 combines with J gene TRBJ1-6, with TRBD1 matching over 8 bases. Germline V lookup: CDR1 MDHEN, CDR2 SYDVKM. The CDR3 sequence is 13 residues long. The ends lost 8 bases at V and 6 bases at J; junction bases unmatched: 3. The CDR3 nucleotides read TGTGCCAGCCTTGACAGGGGTAATTCACCCCTCCACTCT. Translation gives CASLDRGNSPLHS.

Comments on this clonotype: This may be a read error, as it is one base from a much larger clone. The rearrangement links TRBV7-2 to TRBJ2-5, with unresolved D. Germline V gene data show CDR1 as SGHTA and CDR2 as FQGNSA. The CDR3 extends over 11 amino acids. In nucleotides, the CDR3 is TGTGCCAGCAGCTTTGCGGAGACCAAGTACTTC. Protein product: CASSFAETKYF. Together with reference TRBV7-2 and TRBJ2-5, the CDR3 gives the full variable domain: GAGVSQSPSNKVTEKGKDVELRCDPISGHTALYWYRQSLGQGLEFLIYFQGNSAPDKSGLPSDRFSAERTGGSVSTLTIQRTQQEDSAVYLCASSFAETKYFGPGTRLLVL.

The chain links TRBV30 to TRBJ1-1; unclear D gene. V lost 0 bases, J lost 3 bases, and 8 bases lay in between. The CDR3 totals 13 residues. Germline CDR1 reads GTSNPN; CDR2 reads SVGIG (reference sequence). The CDR3 region is CAWSVWGYTEAFF. The CDR3 DNA sequence: TGTGCCTGGAGTGTCTGGGGTTACACTGAAGCTTTCTTT.

This clonotype was observed at least ten times. The chain uses TRBV7-2 and TRBJ2-5; perhaps TRBD2 as D (6 bases). The CDR3 is 14 residues long. Germline assignment: CDR1 SGHTA and CDR2 FQGNSA. Trimming left V 5 bases short and J 2 bases short, with 12 bases between. The CDR3 loop is CASSQGTFQETQYF. The CDR3 region has the DNA TGTGCCAGCAGCCAAGGGACTTTTCAAGAGACCCAGTACTTC.

The sample holds a few counts of this clonotype. This chain connects TRBV11-2 to TRBJ1-6; D gene uncertain. The germline CDR1 and CDR2 sequences are SGHAT and FQNNGV. Trimming took off 4 bases at V and 6 bases at J, with 7 bases between the two ends. The CDR3 consists of 13 residues. The CDR3 sequence: CASSSEPNSPLHF. The CDR3 nucleotides are TGTGCCAGCAGCTCCGAACCTAATTCACCCCTCCACTTT.